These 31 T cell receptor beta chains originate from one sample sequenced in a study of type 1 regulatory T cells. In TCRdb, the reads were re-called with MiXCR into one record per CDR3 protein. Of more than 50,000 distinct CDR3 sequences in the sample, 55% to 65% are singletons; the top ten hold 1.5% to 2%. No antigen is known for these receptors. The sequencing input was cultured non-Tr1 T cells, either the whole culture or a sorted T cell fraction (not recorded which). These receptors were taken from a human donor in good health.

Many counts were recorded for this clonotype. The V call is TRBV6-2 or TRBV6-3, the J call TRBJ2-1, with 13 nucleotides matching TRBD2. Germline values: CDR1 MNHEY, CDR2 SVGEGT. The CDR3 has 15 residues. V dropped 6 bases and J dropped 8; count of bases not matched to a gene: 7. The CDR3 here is CASSRTSGSVYEQFF. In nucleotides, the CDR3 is TGTGCCAGCAGCCGGACTAGCGGGAGTGTCTATGAGCAGTTCTTC.

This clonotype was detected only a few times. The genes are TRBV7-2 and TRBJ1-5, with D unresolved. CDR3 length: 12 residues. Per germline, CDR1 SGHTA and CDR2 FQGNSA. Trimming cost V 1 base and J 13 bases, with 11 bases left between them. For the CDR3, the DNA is TGTGCCAGCAGCTTAGGATTGTCGTTACAGCATTTT. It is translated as CASSLGLSLQHF.

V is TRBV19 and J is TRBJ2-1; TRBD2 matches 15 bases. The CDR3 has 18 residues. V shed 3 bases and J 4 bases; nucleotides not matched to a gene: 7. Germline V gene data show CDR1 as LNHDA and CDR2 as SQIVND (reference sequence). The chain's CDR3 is CASSMGGLAGGMYNEQFF. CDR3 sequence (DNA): TGTGCCAGTAGTATGGGGGGACTAGCGGGAGGCATGTACAATGAGCAGTTCTTC.

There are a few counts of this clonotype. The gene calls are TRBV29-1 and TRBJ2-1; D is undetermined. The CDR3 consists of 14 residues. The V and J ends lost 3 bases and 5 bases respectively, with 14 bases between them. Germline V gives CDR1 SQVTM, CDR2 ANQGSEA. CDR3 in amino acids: CSVEDVYHNNEQFF. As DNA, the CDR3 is TGCAGCGTTGAGGACGTGTACCACAACAATGAGCAGTTCTTC.

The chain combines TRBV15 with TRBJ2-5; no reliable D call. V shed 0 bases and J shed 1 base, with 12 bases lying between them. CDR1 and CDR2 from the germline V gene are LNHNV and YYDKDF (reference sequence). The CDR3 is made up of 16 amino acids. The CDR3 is CATSRDLSTSQETQYF. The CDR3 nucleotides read TGTGCCACCAGCAGAGATCTTTCAACCAGCCAAGAGACCCAGTACTTC.

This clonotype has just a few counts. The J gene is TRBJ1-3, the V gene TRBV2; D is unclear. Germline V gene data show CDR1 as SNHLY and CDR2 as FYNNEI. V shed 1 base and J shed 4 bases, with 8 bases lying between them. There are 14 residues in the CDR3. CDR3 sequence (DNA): TGTGCCAGCAGTGAAGAGGCAGCCGGAAACACCATATATTTT. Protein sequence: CASSEEAAGNTIYF.

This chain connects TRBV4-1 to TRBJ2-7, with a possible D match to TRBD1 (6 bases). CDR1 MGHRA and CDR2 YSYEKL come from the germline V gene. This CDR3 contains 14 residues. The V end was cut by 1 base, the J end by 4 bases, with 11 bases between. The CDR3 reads CASSQARGVYEQYF. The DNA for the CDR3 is TGCGCCAGCAGCCAAGCCAGGGGAGTGTACGAGCAGTACTTC.

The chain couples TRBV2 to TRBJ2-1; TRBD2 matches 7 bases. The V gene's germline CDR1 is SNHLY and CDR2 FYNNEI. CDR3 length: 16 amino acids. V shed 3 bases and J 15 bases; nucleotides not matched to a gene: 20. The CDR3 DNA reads TGTGCCAGCAGTGATCCCGGGGGGTCTAGCTTCGAAAAGGGGTTCTTC. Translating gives CASSDPGGSSFEKGFF.

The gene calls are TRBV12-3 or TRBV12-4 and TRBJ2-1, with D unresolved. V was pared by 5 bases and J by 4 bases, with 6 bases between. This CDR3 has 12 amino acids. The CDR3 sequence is CASSGGYNEQFF. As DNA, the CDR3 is TGTGCCAGCAGTGGCGGTTACAATGAGCAGTTCTTC.

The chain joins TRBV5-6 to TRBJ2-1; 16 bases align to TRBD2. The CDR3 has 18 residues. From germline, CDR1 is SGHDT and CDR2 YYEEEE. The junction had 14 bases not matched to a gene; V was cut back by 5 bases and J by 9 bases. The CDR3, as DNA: TGTGCCAGCAGTCGGACAGGGGGGACTAGCGGGAGGGTTGTTGAGCAGTTCTTC. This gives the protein CASSRTGGTSGRVVEQFF.

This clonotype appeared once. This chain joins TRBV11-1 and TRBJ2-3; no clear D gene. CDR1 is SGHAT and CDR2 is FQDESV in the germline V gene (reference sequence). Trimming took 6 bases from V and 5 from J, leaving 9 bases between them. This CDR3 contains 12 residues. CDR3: CASRATGDTQYF. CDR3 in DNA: TGTGCCAGCAGGGCGACGGGAGATACGCAGTATTTT.

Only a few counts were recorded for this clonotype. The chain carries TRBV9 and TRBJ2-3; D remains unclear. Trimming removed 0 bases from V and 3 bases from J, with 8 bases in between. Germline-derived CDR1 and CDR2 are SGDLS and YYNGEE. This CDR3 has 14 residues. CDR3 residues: CASSVASSTDTQYF. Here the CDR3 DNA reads TGTGCCAGCAGCGTAGCCTCTTCGACAGATACGCAGTATTTT.

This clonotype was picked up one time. CDR3 sequence (DNA): TGCAGTGCTAGGGGGGACAGGGTCTTTGGCGAGCAGTACTTC. It translates to CSARGDRVFGEQYF. J is TRBJ2-7 and V is TRBV20-1, with TRBD1 identical over 9 bases. Losses at the gene ends were 3 bases for V and 6 bases for J; bases not matched to a gene: 9. The CDR3 sequence is 14 residues long. Per germline, CDR1 DFQATT and CDR2 SNEGSKA (reference sequence).

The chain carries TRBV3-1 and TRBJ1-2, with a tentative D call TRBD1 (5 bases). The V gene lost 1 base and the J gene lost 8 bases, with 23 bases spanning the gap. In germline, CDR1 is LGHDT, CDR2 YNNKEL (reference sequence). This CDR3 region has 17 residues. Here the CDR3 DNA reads TGTGCCAGCAGCCAAGGACCCAACAGGCAACCCGGACGCGGCTACACCTTC. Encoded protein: CASSQGPNRQPGRGYTF.

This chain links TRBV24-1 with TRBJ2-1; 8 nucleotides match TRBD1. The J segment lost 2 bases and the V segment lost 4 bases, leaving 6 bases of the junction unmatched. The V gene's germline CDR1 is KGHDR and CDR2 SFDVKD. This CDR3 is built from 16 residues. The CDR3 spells CATSDATGETYNEQFF. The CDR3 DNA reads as TGTGCCACCAGTGACGCGACAGGGGAAACCTACAATGAGCAGTTCTTC.

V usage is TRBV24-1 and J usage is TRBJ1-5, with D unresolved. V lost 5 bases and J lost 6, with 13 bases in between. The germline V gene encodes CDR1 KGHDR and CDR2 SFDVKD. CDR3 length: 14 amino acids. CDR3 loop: CATSGGPGGQPQHF. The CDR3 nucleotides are TGTGCCACCAGTGGCGGGCCAGGAGGTCAGCCCCAGCATTTT.

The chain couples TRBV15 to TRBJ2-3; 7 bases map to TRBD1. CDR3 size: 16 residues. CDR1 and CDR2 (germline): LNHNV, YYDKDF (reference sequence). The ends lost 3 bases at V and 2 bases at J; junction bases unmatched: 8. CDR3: CATSRDRPLSTDTQYF. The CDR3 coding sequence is TGTGCCACCAGCAGGGACAGGCCCCTTTCCACAGATACGCAGTATTTT.

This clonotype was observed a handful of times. CDR3 sequence reads: CASSEARDSVDTQYF. The CDR3 DNA reads TGTGCCAGCAGTGAAGCAAGGGACAGCGTAGATACGCAGTATTTT. The genes are TRBV2 and TRBJ2-3, with 7 positions matching TRBD1. V lost 0 bases to trimming and J lost 5 bases; unmatched junction nucleotides: 5. Germline CDR1 SNHLY, CDR2 FYNNEI. The CDR3 covers 15 residues.

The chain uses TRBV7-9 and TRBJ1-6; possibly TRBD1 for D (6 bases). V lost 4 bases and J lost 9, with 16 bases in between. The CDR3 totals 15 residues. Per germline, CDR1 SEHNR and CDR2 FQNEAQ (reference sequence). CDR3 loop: CASSSRDTVGSPLHF. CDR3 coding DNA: TGTGCCAGCAGCTCCAGGGACACCGTAGGTTCACCCCTCCACTTT.

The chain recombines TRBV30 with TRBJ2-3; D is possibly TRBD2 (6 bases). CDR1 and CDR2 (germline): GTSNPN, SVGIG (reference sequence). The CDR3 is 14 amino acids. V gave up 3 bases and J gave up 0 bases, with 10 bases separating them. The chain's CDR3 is CAWSSGLSTDTQYF. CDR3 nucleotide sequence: TGTGCCTGGAGCTCGGGACTCAGCACAGATACGCAGTATTTT.

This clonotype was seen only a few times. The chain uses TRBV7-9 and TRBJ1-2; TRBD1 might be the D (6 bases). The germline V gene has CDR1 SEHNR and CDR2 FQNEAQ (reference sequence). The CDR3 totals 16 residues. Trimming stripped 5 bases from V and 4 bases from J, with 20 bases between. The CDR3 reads CASSRGREGGSYGYTF. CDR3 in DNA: TGTGCCAGCAGCCGGGGACGGGAAGGGGGAAGCTATGGCTACACCTTC.

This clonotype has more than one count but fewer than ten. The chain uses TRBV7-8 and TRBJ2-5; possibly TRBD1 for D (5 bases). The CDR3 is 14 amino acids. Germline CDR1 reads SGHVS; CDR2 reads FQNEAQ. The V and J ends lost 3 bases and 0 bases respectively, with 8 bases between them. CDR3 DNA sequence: TGTGCCAGCAGCTTCGACAGAGACCAAGAGACCCAGTACTTC. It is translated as CASSFDRDQETQYF. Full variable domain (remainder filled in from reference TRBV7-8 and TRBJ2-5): GAGVSQSPRYKVAKRGQDVALRCDPISGHVSLFWYQQALGQGPEFLTYFQNEAQLDKSGLPSDRFFAERPEGSVSTLKIQRTQQEDSAVYLCASSFDRDQETQYFGPGTRLLVL.

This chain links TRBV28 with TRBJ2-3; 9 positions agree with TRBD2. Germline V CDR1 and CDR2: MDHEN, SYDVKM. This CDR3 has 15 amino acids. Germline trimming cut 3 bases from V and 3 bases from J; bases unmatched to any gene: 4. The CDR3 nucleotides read TGTGCCAGCAGTTTGCCTAGCGGGATTACAGATACGCAGTATTTT. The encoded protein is CASSLPSGITDTQYF.

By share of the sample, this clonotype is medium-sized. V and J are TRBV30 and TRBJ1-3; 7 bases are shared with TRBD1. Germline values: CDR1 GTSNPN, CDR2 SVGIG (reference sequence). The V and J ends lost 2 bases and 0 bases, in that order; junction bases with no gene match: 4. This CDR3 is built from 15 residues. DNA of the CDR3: TGTGCCTGGAGTCGGGACAGTGGCTCTGGAAACACCATATATTTT. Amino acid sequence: CAWSRDSGSGNTIYF.

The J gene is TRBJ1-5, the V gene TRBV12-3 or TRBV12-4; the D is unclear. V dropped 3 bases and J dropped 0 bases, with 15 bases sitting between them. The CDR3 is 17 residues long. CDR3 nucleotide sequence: TGTGCCAGCAGTTTCACCTCGGGCGCCTATAGCAATCAGCCCCAGCATTTT. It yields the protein CASSFTSGAYSNQPQHF.

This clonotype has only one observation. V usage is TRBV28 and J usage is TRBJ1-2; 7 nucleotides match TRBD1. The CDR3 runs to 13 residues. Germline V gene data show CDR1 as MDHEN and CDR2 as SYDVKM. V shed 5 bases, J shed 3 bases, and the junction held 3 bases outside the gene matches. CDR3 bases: TGTGCCAGCAGTAACGACAGGGACTATGGCTACACCTTC. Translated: CASSNDRDYGYTF.

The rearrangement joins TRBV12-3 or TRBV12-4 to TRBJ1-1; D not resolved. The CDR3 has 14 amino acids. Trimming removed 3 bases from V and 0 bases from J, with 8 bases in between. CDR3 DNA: TGTGCCAGCAGTTTGTCGGTGATGAACACTGAAGCTTTCTTT. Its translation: CASSLSVMNTEAFF.

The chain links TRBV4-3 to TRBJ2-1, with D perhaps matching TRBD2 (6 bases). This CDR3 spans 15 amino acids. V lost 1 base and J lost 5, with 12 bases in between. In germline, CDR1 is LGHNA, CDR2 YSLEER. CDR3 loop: CASSQALALDNEQFF. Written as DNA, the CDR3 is TGCGCCAGCAGCCAAGCGCTAGCGTTGGACAATGAGCAGTTCTTC.

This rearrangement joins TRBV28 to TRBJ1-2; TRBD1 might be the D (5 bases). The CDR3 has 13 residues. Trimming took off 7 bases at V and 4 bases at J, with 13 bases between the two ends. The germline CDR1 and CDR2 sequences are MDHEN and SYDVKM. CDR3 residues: CASTRPGIYGYTF. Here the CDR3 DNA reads TGTGCCAGCACCCGGCCAGGGATCTATGGCTACACCTTC.

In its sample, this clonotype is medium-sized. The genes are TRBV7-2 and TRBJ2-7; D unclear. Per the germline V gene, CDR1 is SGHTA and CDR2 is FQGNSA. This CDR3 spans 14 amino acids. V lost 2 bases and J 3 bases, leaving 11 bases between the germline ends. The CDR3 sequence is CASSLTGTGYEQYF. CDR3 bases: TGTGCCAGCAGCTTAACCGGCACCGGCTACGAGCAGTACTTC.

CDR3 residues: CASSLGGTSAVETQYF. The CDR3 DNA is TGTGCCAGCAGCTTAGGGGGGACTAGCGCCGTGGAGACCCAGTACTTC. The rearrangement joins TRBV11-2 to TRBJ2-5, with 10 bases matching TRBD2. The V gene's germline CDR1 is SGHAT and CDR2 FQNNGV. This CDR3 is 16 amino acids long. With V trimmed by 1 base and J by 5 bases, 7 bases remained unmatched.